This TCR beta chain was sequenced during a study of CD8 T cells in Susac syndrome (dated by TCRdb to the late 2010s). Study-wide context: Whether CD8+ T cell activation and differentiation in Susac syndrome was antigen driven was tested using repertoire sequencing. Clonality of the CD8+ T cell repertoire was compared between more than 10 healthy donors, about 14 Susac syndrome patients and around 16 multiple sclerosis patients.

RNA was extracted using the RNeasy kit, and roughly 0.5 to 1 microgram was reverse transcribed with random hexamers. The immunoSEQ multiplex PCR assay, which covers 54 Vbeta and 13 Jbeta segments, was used to amplify TCR beta CDR3 regions. PCR amplification bias was corrected by using a synthetic template baseline for primer optimization and computational correction. In the paper's pipeline: Reads were annotated to V, D and J genes per IMGT and analyzed with immunoSEQ Analyzer, keeping only productive sequences. Clonality was calculated as one minus the Shannon entropy normalized by log2 of the number of productive unique sequences. Public and private clones were assessed among the 100 most prevalent clones of each patient and control. A clone was defined as Susac-specific if it was absent from the healthy and MS cohorts, from about a thousand published viral clones and from other ImmuneACCESS disease sequences. TCRdb's own reprocessing of the public reads used fastp at Q25 and MiXCR and kept productive beta chains. Rows matching on CDR3 protein sequence are summarized as one entry with the most common DNA and genes. The V and J calls, along with clone size, are taken from TCRdb and not from the paper's own processing. A total of tens of thousands of distinct CDR3 sequences appear in this sample, just under 95% of them only once. The leading ten clones occupy about 0.4% of the sample.

The study at large found these results: The number of individuals in the TCR sequencing and HLA analysis was acknowledged as relatively small.

Of note for this clonotype: Its binding antigen is unknown. Base qualities are not recorded, but no much larger clone differs from it by a single base.

Peripheral blood CD8+ and CD4+ T cells from healthy donors, Susac syndrome patients and multiple sclerosis patients were profiled by high-throughput TCR beta sequencing. The multiple sclerosis controls were treatment-naive patients who had stable or active relapsing-remitting disease and met the revised McDonald criteria. Bulk CD8+ and CD4+ T cells were purified by magnetic negative isolation, whereas CD8+ TEMRA cells were enriched by FACS. Blood was drawn into EDTA tubes, processed within 24 hours, and PBMCs were isolated by density gradient centrifugation. PBMCs intended for TCR sequencing were frozen in liquid nitrogen and were later thawed in a 37 degrees C water bath. Purity of sorted or isolated CD4+, CD8+ and CD8+ TEMRA cells was at least 90%. Sequences were obtained from CD8+ T cells from PBMCs. The sequence derives from a human donor with multiple sclerosis.

The CDR3 region has the sequence CASSSLRDEQYF. The nucleotide sequence is given as TGTGCCAGCAGCTCTCTCAGGGACGAGCAGTACTTC. The sequence is built from TRBV13 and TRBJ2-7, and possibly TRBD1, on 5 matching bases. Reading the germline V gene (reference sequence) gives CDR1 PRHDT and CDR2 FYEKMQ. The V end loses 4 bases and the J end loses 5 bases, and a stretch of 9 bases separates them. The CDR3 runs 12 residues from the cysteine to the phenylalanine. Here the CDR3 DNA is all that survives: 36 bases in frame from base 1.